The next 11 T cell receptor beta chains were all read from a single sample in a study of graft-versus-host responses after intestinal transplantation. Measured with immunoSEQ multiplex PCR; TCRdb has only the in-frame clones, and not every one. The sample contains about 89,000 clones, 80% to 95% of which appear only once. These receptors lack a known antigen. The material was unstimulated CD4+ T cells sorted from spleen or lymph node cells, obtained before intestinal transplant. These receptors all stem from a human donor who received an intestinal transplant.

The J gene is TRBJ1-5, the V gene TRBV2; 8 positions agree with TRBD1. After removal of 2 bases from V and 4 bases from J, the junction contained 4 bases not matched to a gene. CDR1 is SNHLY and CDR2 is FYNNEI in the germline V gene. CDR3 length equals 15 residues. The CDR3 sequence: CASSEQGATNQPQHF. The DNA for the CDR3 is TGTGCCAGCAGTGAACAGGGGGCTACGAATCAGCCCCAGCATTTT.

This clone was found a few times. This chain links TRBV14 with TRBJ1-3; the match to TRBD1 covers 8 bases. Germline assignment: CDR1 SGHDN and CDR2 FVKESK. Losses at the gene ends were 3 bases for V and 2 bases for J; bases not matched to a gene: 9. This CDR3 has 17 amino acids. CDR3 nucleotides: TGTGCCAGCAGCCACCTCGGGACAGGTCTTGCTGGAAACACCATATATTTT. Its protein product is CASSHLGTGLAGNTIYF.

This clone was seen once. V is TRBV2 and J is TRBJ2-3, with 14 bases lining up with TRBD2. After removal of 5 bases from V and 2 bases from J, the junction contained 9 bases not matched to a gene. The germline CDR1 and CDR2 sequences are SNHLY and FYNNEI. The CDR3 has 18 residues. CDR3 residues: CASSNPGLAGVPTDTQYF. Written as DNA, the CDR3 is TGTGCCAGCAGTAACCCGGGACTAGCGGGAGTTCCCACAGATACGCAGTATTTT.

The rearrangement uses TRBV30 and TRBJ1-6, with D possibly TRBD1 on 5 matching bases. The CDR3 extends over 15 amino acids. The V and J ends lost 1 base and 6 bases respectively, with 13 bases between them. Germline V lookup: CDR1 GTSNPN, CDR2 SVGIG (reference sequence). CDR3 sequence: CAWSEGWRGNSPLHF. The CDR3 DNA reads as TGTGCCTGGAGTGAGGGGTGGCGAGGTAATTCACCCCTCCACTTT.

The CDR3 DNA is TGTGCCAGCAGCCTGGGTCTTTCTGGAAACACCATATATTTT. Its protein product is CASSLGLSGNTIYF. The chain is built from TRBV11-1 and TRBJ1-3; unclear D gene. V was clipped by 5 bases and J by 1 base, with 9 bases between them. The CDR3 is made up of 14 amino acids. CDR1 is SGHAT and CDR2 is FQDESV in the germline V gene (reference sequence). Full variable domain (remainder filled in from reference TRBV11-1 and TRBJ1-3): EAEVAQSPRYKITEKSQAVAFWCDPISGHATLYWYRQILGQGPELLVQFQDESVVDDSQLPKDRFSAERLKGVDSTLKIQPAELGDSAMYLCASSLGLSGNTIYFGEGSWLTVV.

In its sample, this clone was seen a few times. The chain employs TRBV27 and TRBJ2-5, with TRBD2 matching over 8 bases. CDR3 length equals 14 residues. Looked up from germline, CDR1 is MNHEY and CDR2 is SMNVEV (reference sequence). V shed 5 bases and J 4 bases; nucleotides not matched to a gene: 6. The CDR3 region has the DNA TGTGCCAGCAGTAAGGATCGGGGGGGAGAGACCCAGTACTTC. Translated, it gives CASSKDRGGETQYF.

The V and J genes are TRBV18 and TRBJ2-3; TRBD2 matches at 7 bases. The junction had 11 bases not matched to a gene; V was cut back by 3 bases and J by 5 bases. The CDR3 sequence is 16 residues long. Germline CDR1 is KGHSH and CDR2 is LQKENI. The CDR3 coding sequence is TGTGCCAGCTCACCTTTCGGGCGGGAGAAGATAGATACGCAGTATTTT. It yields the protein CASSPFGREKIDTQYF.

The chain couples TRBV19 to TRBJ1-1; 9 bases map to TRBD1. The germline gives CDR1 LNHDA, CDR2 SQIVND (reference sequence). This CDR3 contains 15 residues. V was clipped by 6 bases and J by 4 bases; unmatched bases: 9. This CDR3 is CASRSQGATSTEAFF. CDR3 coding DNA: TGTGCCAGTAGGTCACAGGGGGCGACTTCCACTGAAGCTTTCTTT.

V gene TRBV2 combines with J gene TRBJ1-1; 11 bases map to TRBD1. This CDR3 is built from 15 residues. Germline CDR1 reads SNHLY; CDR2 reads FYNNEI. The junction had 6 bases not matched to a gene; V was cut back by 8 bases and J by 1 base. The CDR3 region has the DNA TGTGCCAGCTGGGACAGGGGGTTTGGGAACACTGAAGCTTTCTTT. It is translated as CASWDRGFGNTEAFF. The variable domain in full, completed from reference TRBV2 and TRBJ1-1, reads EPEVTQTPSHQVTQMGQEVILRCVPISNHLYFYWYRQILGQKVEFLVSFYNNEISEKSEIFDDQFSVERPDGSNFTLKIRSTKLEDSAMYFCASWDRGFGNTEAFFGQGTRLTVV.

The chain recombines TRBV10-2 with TRBJ1-6; D is possibly TRBD1 (6 bases). Germline V CDR1 and CDR2: WSHSY, SAAADI. The CDR3 spans 16 residues. The V end was cut by 3 bases, the J end by 4 bases, with 13 bases between. CDR3 coding DNA: TGCGCCAGCAGTGACGGCAGGGGTTGGTATAATTCACCCCTCCACTTT. Its translation is CASSDGRGWYNSPLHF.

The rearrangement links TRBV6-1 to TRBJ1-2; 8 nucleotides line up with TRBD1. Trimming removed 8 bases from V and 2 bases from J; junction bases left unmatched: 4. This CDR3 is 13 amino acids long. Germline loops: CDR1 MNHNS, CDR2 SASEGT. The CDR3: CASGRQGNYGYTF. CDR3 in DNA: TGTGCCAGCGGGAGACAGGGGAACTATGGCTACACCTTC.